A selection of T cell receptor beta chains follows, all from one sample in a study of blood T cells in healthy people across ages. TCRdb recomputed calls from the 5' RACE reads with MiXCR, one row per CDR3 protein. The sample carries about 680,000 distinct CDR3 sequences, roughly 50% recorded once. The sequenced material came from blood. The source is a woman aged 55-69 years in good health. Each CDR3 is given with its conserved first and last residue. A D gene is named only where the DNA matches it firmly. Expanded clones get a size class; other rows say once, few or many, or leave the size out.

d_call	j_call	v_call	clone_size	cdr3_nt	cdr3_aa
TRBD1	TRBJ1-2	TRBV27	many	TGTGCCAGCAGTCCGGGACAGGGAAACGGCTACACCTTC	CASSPGQGNGYTF
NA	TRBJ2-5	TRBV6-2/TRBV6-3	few	TGTGCCAGCAGAAGCGGCAATAGAGGAGAGACCCAGTACTTC	CASRSGNRGETQYF
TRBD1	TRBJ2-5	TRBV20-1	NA	TGCAGTGCTAGACCTGGGACAGGGGGAAAGGAGACCCAGTACTTC	CSARPGTGGKETQYF
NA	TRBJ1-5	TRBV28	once	TGTGCCACACGACAGTATGGTAGGAGCAATCAGCCCCAGCATTTT	CATRQYGRSNQPQHF
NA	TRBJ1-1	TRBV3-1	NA	TGTGCCAGCAGCCAAGAGGGCAGCTTGAACACTGAAGCTTTCTTT	CASSQEGSLNTEAFF
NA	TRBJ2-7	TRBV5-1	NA	TGCGCCAGCAGCCTACAAACAGTAAACTACGAGCAGTACTTC	CASSLQTVNYEQYF
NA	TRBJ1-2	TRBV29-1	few	TGCAGCGTTGACCCGGAGAACTCTCCTTTTAACTATGGCTACACCTTC	CSVDPENSPFNYGYTF
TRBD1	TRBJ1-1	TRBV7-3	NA	TGTGCCAGCTCCGAGACAGGGATCACTGAAGCTTTCTTT	CASSETGITEAFF
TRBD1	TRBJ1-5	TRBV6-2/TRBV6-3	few	TGTGCCAGCAGTGAGCGGGACAGCAAAAGGGGGCAGCCCCAGCATTTT	CASSERDSKRGQPQHF
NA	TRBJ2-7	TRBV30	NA	TGTGCCTGGACTGGGCTAATCGGGAACGAGCAGTACTTC	CAWTGLIGNEQYF
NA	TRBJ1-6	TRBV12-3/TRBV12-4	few	TGTGCCTGCTCCCCCGGGCAGGGCAATTCACCCCTCCACTTT	CACSPGQGNSPLHF
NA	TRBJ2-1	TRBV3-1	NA	TGTGCCAGCAGCCACCCTGCGGAGCAGTTCTTC	CASSHPAEQFF
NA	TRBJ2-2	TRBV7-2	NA	TGTGCCAGCAGCTTATTGGGGGCGACATCATCCGGGGAGCTGTTTTTT	CASSLLGATSSGELFF
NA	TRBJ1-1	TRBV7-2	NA	TGTGCCAGCAGCTATAGCCGCTTGAACACTGAAGCTTTCTTT	CASSYSRLNTEAFF
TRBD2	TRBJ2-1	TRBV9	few	TGTGCCAGCAGCGTAGGCGGGGTAGCGGGAGTTTATGAGCAGTTCTTC	CASSVGGVAGVYEQFF
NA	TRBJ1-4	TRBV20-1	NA	TGCAGTGCTAGGGGTATAGGACGGGTAAAGAATGAAAAACTGTTTTTT	CSARGIGRVKNEKLFF
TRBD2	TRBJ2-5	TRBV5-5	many	TGTGCCAGCGGGGTTAGCGGGAGCTTGTCCAATGAGCAGTACTTC	CASGVSGSLSNEQYF